Presented here are 25 T cell receptor beta chains from one specimen sequenced in a study of T cells in Graves' hyperthyroidism and ophthalmopathy. RNA transcripts provided the source from which TCR beta CDR3 regions were amplified. The primer set for the first-round RT-PCR of the TCR CDR3 was HTBI. In TCRdb, the multiplex PCR reads were re-called with MiXCR into one record per CDR3 protein. The data hold 560,000 or so distinct CDR3 sequences, with around 42% observed a single time. The specimen was peripheral blood or thyroid tissue (not recorded which). The receptor set was obtained from a woman aged 18-35 years with Graves' hyperthyroidism.

In this sample, this clonotype turned up many times. This chain uses TRBV24-1 with TRBJ2-5; TRBD1 or TRBD2 may be the D gene (5 bases each). The length of the CDR3 is 15 residues. Trimming removed 3 bases from V and 4 bases from J, with 14 bases in between. The germline V gene has CDR1 KGHDR and CDR2 SFDVKD. The CDR3 here is CATSDGPFGGETQYF. The CDR3 DNA reads TGTGCCACCAGTGATGGACCCTTTGGGGGAGAGACCCAGTACTTC.

This clonotype was observed a single time. This chain connects TRBV5-4 to TRBJ2-7, with 9 bases lining up with TRBD2. Germline V gene sequence: CDR1 SGHNT, CDR2 YYREEE (reference sequence). The CDR3 extends over 17 amino acids. The V segment lost 4 bases and the J segment 4 bases; nucleotides outside the gene matches: 15. The DNA of the CDR3 is TGTGCCAGCAGCCAGAGGTACACAAGCGGGAGGAGATACGAGCAGTACTTC. Translating it yields CASSQRYTSGRRYEQYF.

Comments on this clonotype: One end of the junction fails to match germline, which may point to a read error. V gene TRBV5-1 combines with J gene TRBJ1-2; 9 nucleotides match TRBD1. Germline CDR1 and CDR2: SGHRS and YFSETQ. There are 14 residues in the CDR3. In nucleotides, the CDR3 is TGTGCCAGCAGCGGGACAGGGACGGGCTATGGCTACACCTTC. This codes for CASSGTGTGYGYTF. Supplemented by reference TRBV5-1 and TRBJ1-2, the full variable domain reads KAGVTQTPRYLIKTRGQQVTLSCSPISGHRSVSWYQQTPGQGLQFLFEYFSETQRNKGNFPGRFSGRQFSNSRSEMNVSTLELGDSALYLCASSGTGTGYGYTFGSGTRLTVV.

This chain links TRBV7-3 with TRBJ2-3, with 9 bases that match TRBD2. The CDR3 spans 15 residues. The V gene's germline CDR1 is SGHTA and CDR2 FQGTGA. V was pared by 2 bases and J by 5 bases, with 5 bases of the junction left unmatched. CDR3 sequence: CASSLVAGGEDTQYF. Here the CDR3 DNA reads TGTGCCAGCAGCTTAGTTGCGGGAGGGGAAGATACGCAGTATTTT. The variable domain in full, with the rest retrieved from reference TRBV7-3 and TRBJ2-3, is GAGVSQTPSNKVTEKGKYVELRCDPISGHTALYWYRQSLGQGPEFLIYFQGTGAADDSGLPNDRFFAVRPEGSVSTLKIQRTERGDSAVYLCASSLVAGGEDTQYFGPGTRLTVL.

This clonotype was seen only a few times. Sequence at one end of the junction differs from germline and may be a read error. The genes are TRBV7-2 and TRBJ1-5, with D possibly TRBD1 on 6 matching bases. CDR1 SGHTA and CDR2 FQGNSA come from the germline V gene. The CDR3 extends over 16 amino acids. The CDR3: CASSQGRAYSNQPQHF. The CDR3 coding sequence is TGCGCCAGCAGCCAGGGGAGGGCGTATAGCAATCAGCCCCAGCATTTT.

CDR3 nucleotide sequence: TGCAGCGTCCACCCGGGGGGCACCGGGGAGCTGTTTTTT. Its translation: CSVHPGGTGELFF. The V gene is TRBV29-1, the J gene TRBJ2-2, with 7 positions matching TRBD2. CDR1 SQVTM and CDR2 ANQGSEA come from the germline V gene. V gave up 6 bases and J gave up 4 bases; unmatched junction bases: 5. The CDR3 is made up of 13 amino acids.

This chain uses TRBV7-9 with TRBJ2-5; 9 bases are a match to TRBD2. CDR1 and CDR2 from the germline V gene are SEHNR and FQNEAQ (reference sequence). Trimming took 1 base from V and 4 from J; bases not matched to a gene: 10. The CDR3 is 17 residues long. Here the CDR3 DNA reads TGTGCCAGCAGCTTAGGAGGGGGTAGCGGGAGCGGAGAGACCCAGTACTTC. This encodes CASSLGGGSGSGETQYF.

This clonotype was recorded at least ten times. This chain links TRBV10-3 with TRBJ1-1; D is undetermined. The CDR3 length is 15 residues. Germline V gives CDR1 ENHRY, CDR2 SYGVKD. V was shortened by 6 bases and J by 0 bases, with 14 bases between the two germline ends. The CDR3 here is CAISPSGSLNTEAFF. DNA of the CDR3: TGTGCCATCAGCCCTTCCGGGAGCCTGAACACTGAAGCTTTCTTT.

The chain carries TRBV15 and TRBJ1-6; 9 nucleotides match TRBD1. The CDR3 is 14 residues long. Germline loops: CDR1 LNHNV, CDR2 YYDKDF (reference sequence). Trimming at V came to 0 bases and at J to 13 bases, leaving 4 bases not matched to a gene. The CDR3 region is CATSREDRGQPLHF. The CDR3 DNA reads as TGTGCCACCAGCAGAGAGGACAGGGGCCAGCCCCTCCACTTT. The whole variable domain, remainder taken from reference TRBV15 and TRBJ1-6, is DAMVIQNPRYQVTQFGKPVTLSCSQTLNHNVMYWYQQKSSQAPKLLFHYYDKDFNNEADTPDNFQSRRPNTSFCFLDIRSPGLGDTAMYLCATSREDRGQPLHFGNGTRLTVT.

This clonotype showed up just once. The V and J genes are TRBV2 and TRBJ2-5; 7 nucleotides line up with TRBD1. With 6 bases clipped from V and 9 bases from J, the junction kept 13 bases outside the gene matches. The CDR3 is 14 residues long. Looked up from germline, CDR1 is SNHLY and CDR2 is FYNNEI. This CDR3 reads CASSPGTVNQPQYF. CDR3 DNA: TGTGCCAGCAGCCCCGGGACAGTAAATCAGCCCCAGTACTTC.

This clonotype showed up many times. The chain recombines TRBV2 with TRBJ1-5; D not certain. The ends were cut back, 6 bases at V and 7 bases at J, with 13 bases in the middle. The CDR3 spans 13 residues. CDR1 and CDR2 from the germline V gene are SNHLY and FYNNEI. The CDR3 protein is CASSLSVGQPQHF. CDR3 DNA: TGTGCCAGCAGCCTCTCGGTCGGGCAGCCCCAGCATTTT.

CDR3 DNA: TGTGCCAGCAGCTTAGCGGGAGCTTTCTTT. Protein product: CASSLAGAFF. The J gene is TRBJ1-1, the V gene TRBV7-9; D uncertain. Germline V gene lookup returns CDR1 SEHNR and CDR2 FQNEAQ (reference sequence). V lost 0 bases, J lost 10 bases, and 3 bases lay in between. This CDR3 is built from 10 residues.

A word on this clonotype: The CDR3 carries no conserved terminal phenylalanine or tryptophan, so it likely arises from a read error. The V and J genes are TRBV2 and TRBJ1-6; unclear D gene. Trimming stripped 5 bases from V and 8 bases from J, with 13 bases between. This CDR3 region has 14 residues. Looked up from germline, CDR1 is SNHLY and CDR2 is FYNNEI. Here the CDR3 reads CASSLDGLYSPLHC. CDR3 nucleotides: TGTGCCAGCAGTTTGGACGGACTTTATTCACCCCTCCACTGC.

This clonotype was found many times. The genes are TRBV12-3 or TRBV12-4 and TRBJ1-4, with TRBD1 matching 11 bases. Germline trimming cut 6 bases from V and 12 bases from J; bases unmatched to any gene: 3. This CDR3 region has 12 residues. CDR3 sequence (DNA): TGTGCCAGCAGCGGACAGGGGGCACAACTGTTTTTT. It encodes CASSGQGAQLFF.

The rearrangement uses TRBV2 and TRBJ2-2; D possibly corresponds to TRBD2 (5 bases). CDR3 size: 17 residues. With 7 bases removed from V and 0 bases from J, the gap between germline ends came to 18 bases. Germline V gene lookup returns CDR1 SNHLY and CDR2 FYNNEI. The DNA for the CDR3 is TGTGCCAGCATGAAGGGCTCAGTGGGAGCGAACACCGGGGAGCTGTTTTTT. Its translation is CASMKGSVGANTGELFF.

V gene TRBV2 combines with J gene TRBJ1-1; 8 positions match TRBD1. Per germline, CDR1 SNHLY and CDR2 FYNNEI. The J segment lost 1 base and the V segment lost 7 bases, leaving 8 bases of the junction unmatched. The CDR3 length is 15 residues. CDR3 nucleotides: TGTGCCAGCACCCTGGGACAGGCTACGAACACTGAAGCTTTCTTT. Its protein product is CASTLGQATNTEAFF.

Ten or more counts support this clonotype. The chain is built from TRBV10-3 and TRBJ1-4; D unclear. Trimming stripped 1 base from V and 0 bases from J, with 6 bases between. The CDR3 contains 15 residues. The V gene's germline CDR1 is ENHRY and CDR2 SYGVKD. CDR3 residues: CAISELQATNEKLFF. DNA of the CDR3: TGTGCCATCAGTGAGTTGCAGGCAACTAATGAAAAACTGTTTTTT.

As regards this clonotype: A much bigger clone sits one base away, suggesting this may be a read error. The chain has TRBV20-1 and TRBJ2-7; 9 bases are shared with TRBD1. CDR1 is DFQATT and CDR2 is SNEGSKA in the germline V gene (reference sequence). The CDR3 has 15 amino acids. The CDR3 DNA is TGCAGTGCTCCCTCGCCGGGACAGGGTTCCTACGAGCGGTACTTC. It specifies CSAPSPGQGSYERYF.

The chain carries TRBV10-3 and TRBJ1-2; D may be TRBD1 (6 bases). The CDR3 totals 14 residues. Trimming took off 2 bases at V and 7 bases at J, with 14 bases between the two ends. Germline assignment: CDR1 ENHRY and CDR2 SYGVKD. The DNA of the CDR3 is TGTGCCATCAGTGAGGGGCAGGGGATCCGTGGCTACACCTTC. Residues: CAISEGQGIRGYTF.

In this sample, this clonotype turned up many times. The chain joins TRBV6-6 to TRBJ1-5; TRBD1 aligns across 7 bases. The CDR3 has 14 amino acids. Germline trimming cut 5 bases from V and 9 bases from J; bases unmatched to any gene: 10. CDR1 is MNHNY, CDR2 SVGAGI, per germline (reference sequence). CDR3 protein: CASSVRTGPRPQHF. The CDR3 coding sequence is TGTGCCAGCAGTGTCCGGACAGGTCCAAGGCCCCAGCATTTT.

This clonotype showed up just a few times. The genes are TRBV7-2 and TRBJ2-3, with D uncertain. CDR1 is SGHTA and CDR2 is FQGNSA in the germline V gene. The CDR3 runs to 13 residues. V was pared by 5 bases and J by 7 bases, with 13 bases between. CDR3 protein: CASSPGPENTQYF. In DNA form, the CDR3 reads TGTGCCAGCAGCCCGGGCCCGGAGAATACGCAGTATTTT.

As concerns this clonotype: A read error may explain this, as a much larger clone is one base away. The rearrangement uses TRBV6-1 and TRBJ1-2; a possible D gene is TRBD1 (6 bases). CDR1 and CDR2 from the germline V gene are MNHNS and SASEGT. The CDR3 spans 14 residues. The CDR3 nucleotides read TGTGCCACCAGTGAATCCCACAGGGATTATGGCTACACCTTC. Protein: CATSESHRDYGYTF.

V gene TRBV24-1 combines with J gene TRBJ1-3; D gene uncertain. Trimming shortened V by 6 bases and J by 4 bases, and 3 bases separated the two germline ends. The CDR3 covers 11 residues. Germline CDR1 KGHDR, CDR2 SFDVKD. Here the CDR3 reads CATSMGNTIYF. CDR3 bases: TGTGCCACCAGTATGGGAAACACCATATATTTT.

In its sample, this clonotype was seen a few times. This sequence joins TRBV20-1 and TRBJ1-5; D is unclear. Trimming shortened V by 0 bases and J by 7 bases, and 13 bases separated the two germline ends. Germline V gene data show CDR1 as DFQATT and CDR2 as SNEGSKA (reference sequence). The CDR3 has 14 amino acids. DNA of the CDR3: TGCAGTGCTAGAGATGGCCATTACGAACAGCCCCAGCATTTT. It codes for CSARDGHYEQPQHF.

This clonotype is termed large. The chain recombines TRBV29-1 with TRBJ2-2; D ambiguous. The CDR3 is 14 residues long. V gave up 3 bases and J gave up 6 bases, with 14 bases separating them. Germline V gene data show CDR1 as SQVTM and CDR2 as ANQGSEA. CDR3 in amino acids: CSVELPWSAGELFF. The CDR3 nucleotides are TGCAGCGTTGAGCTCCCATGGTCGGCCGGGGAGCTGTTTTTT.